This T cell receptor beta chain was sequenced during a study of blood T cell repertoires in COVID-19. The germline CDR1 and CDR2 sequences are MNHEY and SVGAGI. V shed 2 bases and J shed 3 bases, with 8 bases lying between them. The CDR3 is 13 residues long. The method was immunoSEQ multiplex PCR; TCRdb's version includes in-frame clones alone and lacks a portion of them. The sample carries about 220,000 clones, roughly 80% recorded once. This clonotype was obtained from a man aged 25-40 years with active or convalescent COVID-19. Sequencing used peripheral blood. The V gene is TRBV6-5, the J gene TRBJ2-7; D is undetermined. The DNA of the CDR3 is TGTGCCAGCAGTTACGATGTCGGCTACGAGCAGTACTTC. Translation: CASSYDVGYEQYF.